The next 20 T cell receptor beta chains were all read from a single sample in a study of OX40 agonist ivuxolimab in advanced cancers. Here immunoSEQ multiplex PCR was the method, and the copy in TCRdb shows in-frame clones only, minus some. The sample lists about 72,000 clones, approximately 89% occurring once. The material sequenced was CD4+ or CD8+ T cells sorted from blood, taken in a trial of the OX40 agonist ivuxolimab. These receptors came from an adult with an advanced solid tumor such as melanoma, head and neck, liver or kidney cancer.

This chain links TRBV5-6 with TRBJ1-1, with 8 bases identical to TRBD1. The V gene end was trimmed by 4 bases and the J gene end by 1 base; junction bases not matched to a gene: 9. CDR1 is SGHDT, CDR2 YYEEEE, per germline. The CDR3 covers 16 residues. In DNA form, the CDR3 reads TGTGCCAGCAGCCCGGCCCCTGGACAGGGGAACACTGAAGCTTTCTTT. Encoded protein: CASSPAPGQGNTEAFF.

The V call is TRBV10-2, the J call TRBJ1-3; no firm D call. V was trimmed by 5 bases and J by 8 bases, leaving 37 bases between them. Germline V gives CDR1 WSHSY, CDR2 SAAADI. The CDR3 has 21 residues. For the CDR3, the DNA is TGCGCCAGCAGTCCCGGCCTCACGCCTCAGTCGTATTACCGAACTGTGGACACCATATATTTT. This gives the protein CASSPGLTPQSYYRTVDTIYF.

V is TRBV7-9 and J is TRBJ1-3; D not resolved. The V gene lost 5 bases and the J gene lost 5 bases, with 16 bases spanning the gap. Germline V gene sequence: CDR1 SEHNR, CDR2 FQNEAQ (reference sequence). There are 15 residues in the CDR3. CDR3 sequence: CASSNLGGPRNTIYF. Here the CDR3 DNA reads TGTGCCAGCAGCAACTTAGGAGGGCCTCGAAACACCATATATTTT.

The chain links TRBV28 to TRBJ1-3; the match to TRBD1 covers 7 bases. Trimming took 5 bases from V and 5 from J; bases not matched to a gene: 3. The CDR3 is 13 amino acids. Looked up from germline, CDR1 is MDHEN and CDR2 is SYDVKM. For the CDR3, the DNA is TGTGCCAGCAGTGGGACAGCAAGAAACACCATATATTTT. Translated, it gives CASSGTARNTIYF.

V usage is TRBV11-1 and J usage is TRBJ1-1; 9 bases are a match to TRBD1. Germline CDR1 and CDR2: SGHAT and FQDESV (reference sequence). The CDR3 runs to 17 residues. Germline trimming cut 7 bases from V and 3 bases from J; bases unmatched to any gene: 15. The CDR3: CASTGQGRKGADTEAFF. CDR3 coding DNA: TGTGCCAGCACCGGACAGGGGAGGAAGGGAGCGGACACTGAAGCTTTCTTT.

As DNA, the CDR3 is TGTGCCAGTAGTTCTATAGCCATCAGTCACTCTAAGGGGATCAATGAGCAGTTCTTC. This encodes CASSSIAISHSKGINEQFF. J is TRBJ2-1 and V is TRBV19; D possibly corresponds to TRBD1 (5 bases). CDR1 and CDR2 from the germline V gene are LNHDA and SQIVND (reference sequence). This CDR3 has 19 residues. The V end was cut by 5 bases, the J end by 6 bases, with 29 bases between.

The chain couples TRBV5-4 to TRBJ1-4, with unresolved D. This CDR3 region has 13 residues. CDR1 is SGHNT and CDR2 is YYREEE in the germline V gene (reference sequence). The germline V and J ends were trimmed by 3 bases and 2 bases, with 5 bases remaining between them. The CDR3 loop reads CASSSGTNEKLFF. The CDR3 DNA sequence: TGTGCCAGCAGCTCGGGTACTAATGAAAAACTGTTTTTT.

The chain joins TRBV18 to TRBJ2-4; 7 bases map to TRBD2. With V trimmed by 3 bases and J by 0 bases, 5 bases remained unmatched. Germline assignment: CDR1 KGHSH and CDR2 LQKENI. The CDR3 has 16 amino acids. The CDR3 spells CASSPREGLAKNIQYF. The CDR3 coding sequence is TGTGCCAGCTCACCTAGGGAGGGGTTAGCCAAAAACATTCAGTACTTC. Full variable domain (outside the CDR3, taken from reference TRBV18 and TRBJ2-4): NAGVMQNPRHLVRRRGQEARLRCSPMKGHSHVYWYRQLPEEGLKFMVYLQKENIIDESGMPKERFSAEFPKEGPSILRIQQVVRGDSAAYFCASSPREGLAKNIQYFGAGTRLSVL.

The genes are TRBV28 and TRBJ2-3, with 12 bases lining up with TRBD2. The CDR3 is made up of 17 amino acids. Trimming cost V 2 bases and J 1 base; bases outside gene matches: 4. CDR1 and CDR2 (germline): MDHEN, SYDVKM. In DNA form, the CDR3 reads TGTGCCAGCAGTTTAGCACTAGCGGGAGGCGGCACAGATACGCAGTATTTT. It is translated as CASSLALAGGGTDTQYF.

The chain employs TRBV4-1 and TRBJ1-4, with a weak D call TRBD1 (5 bases). V lost 10 bases and J 0 bases, leaving 15 bases between the germline ends. The CDR3 runs 15 residues. CDR1 is MGHRA and CDR2 is YSYEKL in the germline V gene. CDR3 loop: CATRAGRSTNEKLFF. The CDR3, as DNA: TGCGCCACCCGAGCGGGACGATCAACTAATGAAAAACTGTTTTTT.

This sequence joins TRBV19 and TRBJ2-7; 10 nucleotides match TRBD1. Per the germline V gene, CDR1 is LNHDA and CDR2 is SQIVND (reference sequence). This CDR3 is 15 amino acids long. J lost 1 base, V lost 5 bases, and 5 bases had no gene match. CDR3 region: CASSPGTGVSYEQYF. The CDR3 DNA sequence: TGTGCCAGTAGTCCCGGGACAGGGGTTTCCTACGAGCAGTACTTC.

This clone was picked up a small number of times. CDR3 region: CASRAGPSYEQYF. DNA of the CDR3: TGCGCCAGCAGGGCGGGACCCTCCTACGAGCAGTACTTC. The rearrangement uses TRBV10-1 and TRBJ2-7, with a tentative D call TRBD2 (6 bases). CDR3 size: 13 residues. Germline values: CDR1 WNHNN, CDR2 SYGVQD (reference sequence). The V and J ends lost 6 bases and 0 bases respectively, with 9 bases between them.

The CDR3 reads CASSLAPSILAGGQYF. For the CDR3, the DNA is TGTGCCAGCAGCTTAGCACCATCGATACTAGCGGGGGGGCAGTATTTT. The chain links TRBV7-6 to TRBJ2-3; 12 positions agree with TRBD2. This CDR3 is 16 amino acids long. Trimming cost V 0 bases and J 11 bases; bases outside gene matches: 9. Germline loops: CDR1 SGHVS, CDR2 FNYEAQ.

The rearrangement links TRBV6-6 to TRBJ1-1; 9 nucleotides line up with TRBD1. This CDR3 contains 13 residues. Germline CDR1 reads MNHNY; CDR2 reads SVGAGI (reference sequence). V was pared by 0 bases and J by 10 bases, with 3 bases of the junction left unmatched. The CDR3 DNA follows: TGTGCCAGCAGTTACTCGACAGGGGGGAGAGCTTTCTTT. As protein: CASSYSTGGRAFF.

This rearrangement joins TRBV11-2 to TRBJ1-2; possible D gene TRBD1, 5 bases. Germline V gives CDR1 SGHAT, CDR2 FQNNGV. V was pared by 0 bases and J by 5 bases, with 13 bases between. The CDR3 runs to 15 residues. The CDR3 DNA reads as TGTGCCAGCAGCTTAGACGGGGCGGTAGGGTATGGCTACACCTTC. Residues: CASSLDGAVGYGYTF.

V gene TRBV28 combines with J gene TRBJ1-4; no clear D gene. With 6 bases removed from V and 0 bases from J, the gap between germline ends came to 20 bases. The CDR3 spans 18 residues. Germline assignment: CDR1 MDHEN and CDR2 SYDVKM. The CDR3 reads CASSFLLGHSSTNEKLFF. CDR3 DNA: TGTGCCAGCAGCTTTCTCTTAGGGCACAGCTCAACTAATGAAAAACTGTTTTTT.

This CDR3 reads CASSAASGRNTGELFF. The DNA of the CDR3 is TGCGCCAGCAGCGCGGCTTCCGGGAGAAACACCGGGGAGCTGTTTTTT. V and J are TRBV10-1 and TRBJ2-2; maybe TRBD2 (6 bases). Germline CDR1 is WNHNN and CDR2 is SYGVQD (reference sequence). The germline V and J ends were trimmed by 6 bases and 2 bases, with 16 bases remaining between them. CDR3 length equals 16 residues.

Comments on this clone: Other DNA sequences of this sample code for an identical CDR3. The chain uses TRBV7-9 and TRBJ2-7, with a tentative D call TRBD2 (5 bases). The CDR3 runs to 14 residues. The germline V gene encodes CDR1 SEHNR and CDR2 FQNEAQ (reference sequence). The germline V and J ends were trimmed by 5 bases and 1 base, with 12 bases remaining between them. The CDR3 spells CASSPPSGSYEQYF. CDR3 sequence (DNA): TGTGCCAGCAGCCCACCTTCGGGATCCTACGAGCAGTACTTC.

The rearrangement uses TRBV9 and TRBJ1-1; D possibly corresponds to TRBD1 (5 bases). The CDR3 extends over 15 amino acids. Between the trimmed V and J ends, which lost 3 bases and 4 bases, there was a span of 16 bases. The germline gives CDR1 SGDLS, CDR2 YYNGEE. CDR3 loop: CASSAVSGGFTEAFF. DNA of the CDR3: TGTGCCAGCAGCGCAGTCTCGGGGGGTTTCACTGAAGCTTTCTTT.

The gene calls are TRBV19 and TRBJ1-5, with D tentatively TRBD1 (6 bases). V dropped 6 bases and J dropped 2 bases, with 11 bases sitting between them. Germline CDR1 is LNHDA and CDR2 is SQIVND (reference sequence). The CDR3 contains 14 residues. As DNA, the CDR3 is TGTGCCAGTAGATTAAGACAGGGCAATCAGCCCCAGCATTTT. As protein: CASRLRQGNQPQHF.